This T cell receptor beta chain was sequenced during a study of OX40 agonist ivuxolimab in advanced cancers. At the level of the study: Patients were given ivuxolimab, an antibody that agonizes OX40 (CD134).

V lost 0 bases, J lost 14 bases, and 14 bases lay in between. The length of the CDR3 is 13 residues. CDR1 is SGHNT, CDR2 YYREEE, per germline (reference sequence). If patients had autoimmune disease history or systemic immunosuppression, they were excluded. Repertoires were generated with immunoSEQ multiplex PCR, while TCRdb's copy carries only in-frame clones and drops some. This table has fewer than 100,000 clones, about 84% appearing once. This clone has ten or more counts. The sequence derives from an adult with an advanced solid tumor such as melanoma, head and neck, liver or kidney cancer. The chain carries TRBV5-4 and TRBJ1-4; possibly TRBD1 for D (5 bases). The material was CD4+ or CD8+ T cells sorted from blood, obtained in a trial of the OX40 agonist ivuxolimab. CDR3 residues: CASSLAGGGTLFF. The CDR3 bases are TGTGCCAGCAGCTTGGCCGGGGGAGGAACCCTGTTTTTT.